These T cell receptor beta chains were read from a single sample in a study of blood T cell repertoires in COVID-19. Sequencing used immunoSEQ multiplex PCR; TCRdb keeps in-frame clones, though not all of them. The sample carries about 360,000 clones, approximately 86% recorded once. The sequencing sample was made of peripheral blood. The receptors were sampled from a woman aged 55-75 years with COVID-19, enrolled during active disease. Both conserved end residues are trimmed from each CDR3.

V,J,CDR3
TRBV11-3,TRBJ2-3,ASSLGPSGDPTDTQY
TRBV2,TRBJ1-5,ASSRRQARNQPQH
TRBV7-8,TRBJ2-7,ASSLFRSSYEQY
TRBV27,TRBJ1-4,ASSLSVQVGKLF
TRBV27,TRBJ1-2,ASRDRIGGYT
TRBV7-2,TRBJ2-3,ASSSGLAGGPSTDTQY
TRBV10-3,TRBJ2-1,AISSSGGQYNEQF
TRBV4-1,TRBJ2-1,ASSQPLAGGGNEQF
TRBV12-5,TRBJ2-5,ASGSSPNWSQETQY
TRBV5-1,TRBJ1-6,ASSLGVQGYNSPLH
TRBV9,TRBJ2-1,ASSVDATSLSEQF
TRBV12-3/TRBV12-4,TRBJ1-1,ASSLNTGTRAF
TRBV11-1,TRBJ1-1,ASSPRGKGTEAF
TRBV7-6,TRBJ2-3,ASSQTSGGADTQY
TRBV5-5,TRBJ1-4,ASSLAPGAGVNEKLF
TRBV5-1,TRBJ1-1,ASSLGGPYREGTEAF